This is a list of T cell receptor beta chains from one sample in a study of siplizumab effects on memory and regulatory T cells. The table came from immunoSEQ multiplex PCR; TCRdb's copy has only in-frame clones and leaves some out. Counted here are about 100,000 clones, about 91% occurring once; the ten biggest clones make up 0.14% to 0.15%. Material: CD4+ T cells sorted from blood. Receptors were obtained from a human donor in good health. Both conserved end residues are part of each CDR3. Each record gives: J gene, D gene, clone size, CDR3 length, V gene, CDR3 DNA, CDR3 protein. A D gene is named only where the DNA matches it firmly. Rows give clone size only sometimes, using once, few, many, or a class for an expanded clone.

j_gene: TRBJ2-5; d_gene: -; abundance: -; len: 13; v_gene: TRBV7-2; CDR3nt: TGTGCCAGCAGCCTTTGGGGCAGAGAGACCCAGTACTTC; CDR3aa: CASSLWGRETQYF
j_gene: TRBJ1-4; d_gene: TRBD1; abundance: -; len: 17; v_gene: TRBV5-1; CDR3nt: TGCGCCAGCAGCGTGACAGGGCCGGGGGCAACTAATGAAAAACTGTTTTTT; CDR3aa: CASSVTGPGATNEKLFF
j_gene: TRBJ2-2; d_gene: -; abundance: -; len: 15; v_gene: TRBV10-3; CDR3nt: TGTGCCATCAGTGACCTCACTGCGCAGGCCGGGGAGCTGTTTTTT; CDR3aa: CAISDLTAQAGELFF
j_gene: TRBJ2-7; d_gene: -; abundance: -; len: 11; v_gene: TRBV30; CDR3nt: TGTGCCTGGAGGTACAGGGATGAGCAGTACTTC; CDR3aa: CAWRYRDEQYF
j_gene: TRBJ1-3; d_gene: TRBD1; abundance: -; len: 18; v_gene: TRBV12-5; CDR3nt: TGTGCTAGTGGTTTGGCCTTATCCGGGACAGGGGGAGGTTACACCATATATTTT; CDR3aa: CASGLALSGTGGGYTIYF
j_gene: TRBJ2-1; d_gene: TRBD1; abundance: -; len: 15; v_gene: TRBV19; CDR3nt: TGTGCCAGTAGTACCCGGACAGGCTCCTACAATGAGCAGTTCTTC; CDR3aa: CASSTRTGSYNEQFF
j_gene: TRBJ2-7; d_gene: -; abundance: -; len: 12; v_gene: TRBV6-6; CDR3nt: TGTGCCAGCAGTTACGACCGCTACGAGCAGTACTTC; CDR3aa: CASSYDRYEQYF
j_gene: TRBJ1-2; d_gene: TRBD1; abundance: -; len: 14; v_gene: TRBV5-4; CDR3nt: TGTGCCAGCAGCCCCTGGACAGGGGCCTATGGCTACACCTTC; CDR3aa: CASSPWTGAYGYTF
j_gene: TRBJ2-7; d_gene: -; abundance: once; len: 12; v_gene: TRBV7-9; CDR3nt: TGTGCCAGCAGGAAGGGATTCGGCGAGCAGTACTTC; CDR3aa: CASRKGFGEQYF
j_gene: TRBJ1-2; d_gene: -; abundance: -; len: 14; v_gene: TRBV6-5; CDR3nt: TGTGCCAGCAGGGACAGCTATGCTAACTATGGCTACACCTTC; CDR3aa: CASRDSYANYGYTF
j_gene: TRBJ1-5; d_gene: TRBD1; abundance: -; len: 14; v_gene: TRBV18; CDR3nt: TGTGCCAGCTCGCCGGGACAGGGAGGGCAGCCCCAGCATTTT; CDR3aa: CASSPGQGGQPQHF
j_gene: TRBJ1-1; d_gene: TRBD1; abundance: -; len: 16; v_gene: TRBV4-2; CDR3nt: TGTGCCAGCCGGCGGAGGACAGGGGGCGATGGGACTGAAGCTTTCTTT; CDR3aa: CASRRRTGGDGTEAFF
j_gene: TRBJ1-2; d_gene: -; abundance: -; len: 12; v_gene: TRBV19; CDR3nt: TGTGCCAGTAGTATAGGGGACTATGGCTACACCTTC; CDR3aa: CASSIGDYGYTF
j_gene: TRBJ2-7; d_gene: TRBD2; abundance: -; len: 14; v_gene: TRBV6-5; CDR3nt: TGTGCCAGCAGCAAGCGGGGGGGCCTTTACGAGCAGTACTTC; CDR3aa: CASSKRGGLYEQYF
j_gene: TRBJ1-2; d_gene: -; abundance: -; len: 18; v_gene: TRBV11-2; CDR3nt: TGTGCCAGCAGCCCCCTAGGGTCGTCAGAGAGTACTGTTGGGGGCTACACCTTC; CDR3aa: CASSPLGSSESTVGGYTF
j_gene: TRBJ1-6; d_gene: -; abundance: -; len: 17; v_gene: TRBV28; CDR3nt: TGTGCCAGCAGTTTTTGGGTCGGCAGGGGATTGGATTCACCCCTCCACTTT; CDR3aa: CASSFWVGRGLDSPLHF
j_gene: TRBJ1-6; d_gene: -; abundance: -; len: 14; v_gene: TRBV7-9; CDR3nt: TGTGCCAGCAGCTTATCTACGAATGATTCACCCCTCCACTTT; CDR3aa: CASSLSTNDSPLHF
j_gene: TRBJ2-3; d_gene: -; abundance: -; len: 13; v_gene: TRBV29-1; CDR3nt: TGCAGCGTTGTTATGCTAGGTGGCGATACGCAGTATTTT; CDR3aa: CSVVMLGGDTQYF
j_gene: TRBJ1-2; d_gene: -; abundance: -; len: 15; v_gene: TRBV7-2; CDR3nt: TGTGCCAGCAGCCCCCCCAGGGGAAAAGGCTATGGCTACACCTTC; CDR3aa: CASSPPRGKGYGYTF
j_gene: TRBJ2-3; d_gene: -; abundance: -; len: 12; v_gene: TRBV6-6; CDR3nt: TGTGCCAGCAGTGCCCCCCTAGCCCCTCTGTATTTT; CDR3aa: CASSAPLAPLYF
j_gene: TRBJ2-2; d_gene: -; abundance: few; len: 15; v_gene: TRBV5-4; CDR3nt: TGTGCCAGCAGCCCCTCCCGGACTTACACCGGGGAGCTGTTTTTT; CDR3aa: CASSPSRTYTGELFF
j_gene: TRBJ2-7; d_gene: TRBD1; abundance: -; len: 13; v_gene: TRBV6-5; CDR3nt: TGTGCCAGCAGCCGGGACAGATTCTACGAGCAGTACTTC; CDR3aa: CASSRDRFYEQYF
j_gene: TRBJ2-2; d_gene: -; abundance: -; len: 13; v_gene: TRBV11-2; CDR3nt: TGTGCCAGCAGCTTAGACGGAACCGGGGAGCTGTTTTTT; CDR3aa: CASSLDGTGELFF
j_gene: TRBJ1-5; d_gene: -; abundance: -; len: 17; v_gene: TRBV2; CDR3nt: TGTGCCAGCAGGCTCGAGTGGGGGGAATATAGCAATCAGCCCCAGCATTTT; CDR3aa: CASRLEWGEYSNQPQHF